This TCR beta chain came from a study of cytomegalovirus exposure and HLA in healthy donors. The PCR employed 60 Vbeta primers together with 13 Jbeta primers. Measured with immunoSEQ multiplex PCR; TCRdb has only the in-frame clones, and not every one. Of roughly 230,000 clones in the sample, 80% to 95% are singletons; the top ten hold 1.7%. With 5 bases removed from V and 1 base from J, the gap between germline ends came to 9 bases. The CDR3 extends over 15 amino acids. Germline CDR1 is SGHAT and CDR2 is FQNNGV. This clone was detected only a few times. The V call is TRBV11-2, the J call TRBJ2-6; possibly TRBD1 for D (6 bases). This receptor was taken from a girl aged 2 to 10 in good health and CMV-seronegative. Sequenced input: PBMCs. In nucleotides, the CDR3 is TGTGCCAGCAGCCTAACAGGGTCTGGGGCCAACGTCCTGACTTTC. This encodes CASSLTGSGANVLTF.